This TCR beta chain came from a study of chemoradiotherapy in HPV16-positive cancers. Profiling relied on immunoSEQ multiplex PCR, and the TCRdb table lists in-frame clones only, not all of them. The sample contains 30,000 to 35,000 clones, approximately 90% of which appear only once. The germline CDR1 and CDR2 sequences are MNHEY and SVGAGI. CDR3 length equals 14 residues. Trimming removed 0 bases from V and 3 bases from J, with 8 bases in between. The receptor's source is a human donor with HPV-associated anogenital cancer. The source was blood, collected from a patient who underwent chemoradiotherapy. The chain couples TRBV6-5 to TRBJ1-1; D not resolved. The CDR3: CASSYSNADTEAFF. The DNA for the CDR3 is TGTGCCAGCAGTTACTCGAATGCCGACACTGAAGCTTTCTTT.